This T cell receptor beta chain was identified during a study of cytomegalovirus exposure and HLA in healthy donors. Regarding the study as a whole: The number of N-insertions in an Asian-associated ancestry cluster was reportedly below the approximately 700-donor mean in a later analysis. A cluster of highly shared sequence variants was likely a sequencing artifact.

PCR was performed using 60 Vbeta and 13 Jbeta primers. Data came from immunoSEQ multiplex PCR; TCRdb stores just in-frame clones and leaves some out. The sample has about 160,000 clones, around 80% seen once. Germline-derived CDR1 and CDR2 are WSHSY and SAAADI. V lost 7 bases and J 5 bases, leaving 17 bases between the germline ends. The CDR3 runs 14 residues. On this clone: Its target is not known.

The TCR originated in a male donor in good health and CMV-seropositive. The V call is TRBV10-2, the J call TRBJ1-1, with a possible D match to TRBD1 (5 bases). The material sequenced was PBMCs. The CDR3 sequence: CASTAGQGGTEAFF. Written as DNA, the CDR3 is TGCGCCAGCACCGCTGGGCAGGGTGGGACTGAAGCTTTCTTT.